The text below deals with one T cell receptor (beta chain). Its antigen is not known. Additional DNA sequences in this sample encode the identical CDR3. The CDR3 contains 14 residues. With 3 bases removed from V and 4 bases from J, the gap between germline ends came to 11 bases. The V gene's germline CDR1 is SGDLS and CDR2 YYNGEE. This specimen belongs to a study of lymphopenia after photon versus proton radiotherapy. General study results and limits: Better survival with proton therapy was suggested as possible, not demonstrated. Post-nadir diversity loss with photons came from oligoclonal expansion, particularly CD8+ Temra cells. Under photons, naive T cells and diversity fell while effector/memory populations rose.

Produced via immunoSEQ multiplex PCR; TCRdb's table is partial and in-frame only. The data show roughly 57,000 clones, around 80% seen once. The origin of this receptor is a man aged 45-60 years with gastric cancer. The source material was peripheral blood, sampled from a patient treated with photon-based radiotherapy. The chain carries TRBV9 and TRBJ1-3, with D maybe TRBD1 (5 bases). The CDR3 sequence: CASSAGTGGNTIYF. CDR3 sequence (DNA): TGTGCCAGCAGCGCAGGGACGGGAGGAAACACCATATATTTT.